A selection of T cell receptor beta chains follows, all from one sample in a study of CD8 T cells in ankylosing spondylitis. TCRdb used MiXCR to reprocess the 5' RACE reads, holding one entry per CDR3 protein. The sample yields around 490,000 distinct CDR3 sequences, roughly 5% seen once. Input material: blood, either unsorted or a sorted T cell fraction (not recorded which). The source of these receptors is a male donor with ankylosing spondylitis. Both conserved end residues are part of each CDR3. D genes are given only for firm matches. Only part of the rows carry a size: once, few, many, or a class if the clone is expanded.

CDR3aa: CASRPGTGGQPQHF; CDR3nt: TGTGCCAGCAGGCCTGGGACAGGGGGCCAGCCCCAGCATTTT; j_gene: TRBJ1-5; d_gene: TRBD1; abundance: many; v_gene: TRBV6-1
CDR3aa: CASSQVPGTSGYSYNEQFF; CDR3nt: TGTGCCAGCAGCCAAGTTCCCGGGACTAGCGGCTACTCCTACAATGAGCAGTTCTTC; j_gene: TRBJ2-1; d_gene: TRBD2; abundance: many; v_gene: TRBV4-2
CDR3aa: CASSSQGFDYEQYF; CDR3nt: TGTGCCAGCAGTTCACAGGGGTTTGACTACGAGCAGTACTTC; j_gene: TRBJ2-7; d_gene: TRBD1; abundance: many; v_gene: TRBV28
CDR3aa: CASSVGQRVYQETQYF; CDR3nt: TGTGCCAGCAGCGTCGGTCAGCGGGTGTACCAAGAGACCCAGTACTTC; j_gene: TRBJ2-5; d_gene: .; abundance: many; v_gene: TRBV9
CDR3aa: CASSLSGTSYEQYF; CDR3nt: TGTGCCAGCAGCTTAAGCGGGACCTCCTACGAGCAGTACTTC; j_gene: TRBJ2-7; d_gene: TRBD2; abundance: many; v_gene: TRBV7-8
CDR3aa: CRAASGIGYEQYF; CDR3nt: TGCAGAGCCGCTAGCGGGATAGGGTACGAGCAGTACTTC; j_gene: TRBJ2-7; d_gene: TRBD2; abundance: many; v_gene: TRBV20-1
CDR3aa: CASSSLAGRNTDTQYF; CDR3nt: TGTGCCAGCAGTTCTCTAGCGGGCCGAAACACAGATACGCAGTATTTT; j_gene: TRBJ2-3; d_gene: TRBD2; abundance: few; v_gene: TRBV6-2/TRBV6-3
CDR3aa: CSARVPGDSNQPQHF; CDR3nt: TGCAGTGCTAGAGTCCCCGGGGATAGCAATCAGCCCCAGCATTTT; j_gene: TRBJ1-5; d_gene: .; abundance: many; v_gene: TRBV20-1
CDR3aa: CASSPRKVGTGGSSYEQYF; CDR3nt: TGTGCCAGCTCACCACGGAAGGTCGGGACAGGGGGTAGCTCCTACGAGCAGTACTTC; j_gene: TRBJ2-7; d_gene: TRBD1; abundance: few; v_gene: TRBV18
CDR3aa: CASSAGTGLGDTQYF; CDR3nt: TGCGCCAGCAGCGCTGGGACAGGGCTTGGAGATACGCAGTATTTT; j_gene: TRBJ2-3; d_gene: TRBD1; abundance: many; v_gene: TRBV5-1
CDR3aa: CASSLDTISYEQYF; CDR3nt: TGTGCCAGCTCGTTGGACACGATATCCTACGAGCAGTACTTC; j_gene: TRBJ2-7; d_gene: .; abundance: many; v_gene: TRBV18
CDR3aa: CASSDGQGETQYF; CDR3nt: TGCGCCAGCAGCGACGGACAGGGGGAGACCCAGTACTTC; j_gene: TRBJ2-5; d_gene: TRBD1; abundance: .; v_gene: TRBV5-1
CDR3aa: CASKGDTEAFF; CDR3nt: TGCGCCAGCAAGGGGGACACTGAAGCTTTCTTT; j_gene: TRBJ1-1; d_gene: .; abundance: many; v_gene: TRBV5-1
CDR3aa: CASKSDRVGTEAFF; CDR3nt: TGCGCCAGCAAATCCGACAGGGTGGGAACTGAAGCTTTCTTT; j_gene: TRBJ1-1; d_gene: TRBD1; abundance: many; v_gene: TRBV10-2
CDR3aa: CASSLVSGTSQDEQYF; CDR3nt: TGTGCCAGCAGTTTAGTGTCGGGCACAAGCCAAGACGAGCAGTACTTC; j_gene: TRBJ2-7; d_gene: .; abundance: many; v_gene: TRBV27
CDR3aa: CSAQRVANTEAFF; CDR3nt: TGCAGCGCCCAGCGGGTAGCGAACACTGAAGCTTTCTTT; j_gene: TRBJ1-1; d_gene: .; abundance: .; v_gene: TRBV29-1
CDR3aa: CASSLAYNHPQHF; CDR3nt: TGTGCCAGCAGCTTAGCTTACAATCATCCCCAGCATTTT; j_gene: TRBJ1-5; d_gene: .; abundance: many; v_gene: TRBV7-2
CDR3aa: CASSPEAYEQFF; CDR3nt: TGTGCCAGCTCACCAGAAGCATATGAGCAGTTCTTC; j_gene: TRBJ2-1; d_gene: .; abundance: many; v_gene: TRBV18
CDR3aa: CSVDYPGTEAFF; CDR3nt: TGCAGCGTTGACTATCCGGGCACTGAAGCTTTCTTT; j_gene: TRBJ1-1; d_gene: .; abundance: many; v_gene: TRBV29-1